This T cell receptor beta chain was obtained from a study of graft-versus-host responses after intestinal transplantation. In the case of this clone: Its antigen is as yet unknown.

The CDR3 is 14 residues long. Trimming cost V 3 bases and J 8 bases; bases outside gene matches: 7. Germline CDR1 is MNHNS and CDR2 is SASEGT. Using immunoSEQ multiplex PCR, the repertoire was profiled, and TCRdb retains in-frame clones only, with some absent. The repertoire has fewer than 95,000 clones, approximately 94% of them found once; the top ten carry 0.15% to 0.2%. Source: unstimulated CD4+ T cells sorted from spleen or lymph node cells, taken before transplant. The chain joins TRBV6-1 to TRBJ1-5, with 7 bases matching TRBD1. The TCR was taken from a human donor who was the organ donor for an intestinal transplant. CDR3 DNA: TGTGCCAGCAGTGAGGGGCAGGGGGTTGAGCCCCAGCATTTT. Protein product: CASSEGQGVEPQHF.